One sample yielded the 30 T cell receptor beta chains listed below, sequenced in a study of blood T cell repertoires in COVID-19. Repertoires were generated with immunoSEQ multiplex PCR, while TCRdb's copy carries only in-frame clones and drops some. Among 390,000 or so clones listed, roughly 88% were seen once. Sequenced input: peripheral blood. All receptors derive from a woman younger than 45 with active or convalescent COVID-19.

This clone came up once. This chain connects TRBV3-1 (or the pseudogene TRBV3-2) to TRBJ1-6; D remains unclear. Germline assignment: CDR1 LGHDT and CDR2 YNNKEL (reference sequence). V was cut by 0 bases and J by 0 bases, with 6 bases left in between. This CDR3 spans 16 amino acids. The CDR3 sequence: CASSQDLSSYNSPLHF. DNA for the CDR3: TGTGCCAGCAGCCAAGACCTCAGCTCCTATAATTCACCCCTCCACTTT.

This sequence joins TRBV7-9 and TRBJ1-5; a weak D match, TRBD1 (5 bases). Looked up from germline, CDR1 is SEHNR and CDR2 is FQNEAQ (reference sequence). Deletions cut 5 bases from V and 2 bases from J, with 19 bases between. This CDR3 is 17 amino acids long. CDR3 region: CASSRQGPNLCNQPQHF. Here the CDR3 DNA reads TGTGCCAGCAGCCGTCAGGGCCCAAATCTATGCAATCAGCCCCAGCATTTT.

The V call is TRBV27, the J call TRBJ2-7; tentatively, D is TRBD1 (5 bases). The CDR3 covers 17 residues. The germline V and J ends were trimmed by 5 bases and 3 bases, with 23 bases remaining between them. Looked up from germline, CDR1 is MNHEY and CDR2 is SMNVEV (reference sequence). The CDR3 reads CASSPLGQTAIHYEQYF. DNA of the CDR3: TGTGCCAGCAGTCCCCTGGGGCAGACAGCGATACACTACGAGCAGTACTTC.

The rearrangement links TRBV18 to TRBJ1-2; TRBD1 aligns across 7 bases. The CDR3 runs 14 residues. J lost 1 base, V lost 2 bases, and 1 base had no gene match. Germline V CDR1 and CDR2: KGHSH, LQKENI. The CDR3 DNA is TGTGCCAGCTCACCAGGGACAGATAACTATGGCTACACCTTC. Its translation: CASSPGTDNYGYTF.

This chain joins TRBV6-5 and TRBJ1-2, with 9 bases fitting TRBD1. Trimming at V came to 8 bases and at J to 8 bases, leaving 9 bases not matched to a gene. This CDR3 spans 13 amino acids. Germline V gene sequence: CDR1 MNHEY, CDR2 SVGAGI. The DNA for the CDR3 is TGTGCCAGCTTAATCGACAGGGGGAAGGGCTACACCTTC. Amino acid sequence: CASLIDRGKGYTF.

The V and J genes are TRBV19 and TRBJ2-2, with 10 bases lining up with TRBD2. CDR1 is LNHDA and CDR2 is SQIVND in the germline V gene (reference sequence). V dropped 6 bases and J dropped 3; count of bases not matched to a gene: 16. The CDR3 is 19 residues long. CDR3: CASSRTSGLVGGDTGELFF. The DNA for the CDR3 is TGTGCCAGTAGCAGGACTAGCGGCCTGGTGGGGGGAGACACCGGGGAGCTGTTTTTT.

The CDR3 spells CASSSRDRAPHEQYF. The CDR3 bases are TGTGCCAGCAGTTCCCGTGACAGGGCCCCCCACGAGCAGTACTTC. This chain uses TRBV11-2 with TRBJ2-7; TRBD1 agrees at 7 bases. CDR3 length equals 15 residues. Losses at the gene ends were 6 bases for V and 5 bases for J; bases not matched to a gene: 13. Germline V lookup: CDR1 SGHAT, CDR2 FQNNGV.

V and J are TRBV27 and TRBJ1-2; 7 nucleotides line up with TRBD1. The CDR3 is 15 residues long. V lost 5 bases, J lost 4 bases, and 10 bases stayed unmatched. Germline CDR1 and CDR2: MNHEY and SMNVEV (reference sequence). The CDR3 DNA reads TGTGCCAGCAGTCGCGGGACAGCTTCCCGCTATGGCTACACCTTC. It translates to CASSRGTASRYGYTF.

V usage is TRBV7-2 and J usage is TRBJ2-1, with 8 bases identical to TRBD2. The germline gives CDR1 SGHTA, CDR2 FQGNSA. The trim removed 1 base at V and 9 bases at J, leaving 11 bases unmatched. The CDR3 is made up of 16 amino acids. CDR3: CASSLGVGGAGSEQFF. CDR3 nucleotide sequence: TGTGCCAGCAGCTTAGGAGTCGGGGGGGCCGGGAGTGAGCAGTTCTTC. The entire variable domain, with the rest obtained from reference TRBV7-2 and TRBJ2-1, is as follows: GAGVSQSPSNKVTEKGKDVELRCDPISGHTALYWYRQSLGQGLEFLIYFQGNSAPDKSGLPSDRFSAERTGGSVSTLTIQRTQQEDSAVYLCASSLGVGGAGSEQFFGPGTRLTVL.

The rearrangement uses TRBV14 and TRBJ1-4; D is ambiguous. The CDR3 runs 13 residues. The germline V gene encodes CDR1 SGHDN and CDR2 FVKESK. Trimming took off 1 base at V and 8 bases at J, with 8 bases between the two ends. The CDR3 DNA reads TGTGCCAGCAGCCAAGGGGCCCGCGAAAAACTGTTTTTT. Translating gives CASSQGAREKLFF.

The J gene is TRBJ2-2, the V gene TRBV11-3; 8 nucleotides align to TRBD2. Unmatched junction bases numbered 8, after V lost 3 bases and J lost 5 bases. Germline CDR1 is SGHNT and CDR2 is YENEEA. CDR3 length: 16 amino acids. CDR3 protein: CASSFRGLVGTGELFF. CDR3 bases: TGTGCCAGCAGCTTTAGGGGACTAGTCGGGACCGGGGAGCTGTTTTTT.

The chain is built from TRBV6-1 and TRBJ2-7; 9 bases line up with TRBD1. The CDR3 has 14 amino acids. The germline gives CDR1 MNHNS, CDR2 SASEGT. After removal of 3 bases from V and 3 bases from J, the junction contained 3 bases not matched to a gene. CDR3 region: CASSEGQGYYEQYF. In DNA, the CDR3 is TGTGCCAGCAGTGAGGGACAGGGATACTACGAGCAGTACTTC.

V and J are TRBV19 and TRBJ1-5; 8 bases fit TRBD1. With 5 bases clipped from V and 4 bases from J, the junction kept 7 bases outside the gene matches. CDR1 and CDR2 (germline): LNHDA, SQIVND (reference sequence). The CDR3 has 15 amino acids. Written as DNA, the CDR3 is TGTGCCAGTAGTTTGCAGGGGGCGACTAATCAGCCCCAGCATTTT. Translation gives CASSLQGATNQPQHF.

The chain's CDR3 is CASSVRGDQETQYF. The CDR3 nucleotides are TGTGCCAGCAGCGTGCGGGGGGACCAAGAGACCCAGTACTTC. The chain is built from TRBV9 and TRBJ2-5; 8 bases map to TRBD2. The germline CDR1 and CDR2 sequences are SGDLS and YYNGEE. The trim removed 2 bases at V and 0 bases at J, leaving 0 bases unmatched. This CDR3 is 14 amino acids long.

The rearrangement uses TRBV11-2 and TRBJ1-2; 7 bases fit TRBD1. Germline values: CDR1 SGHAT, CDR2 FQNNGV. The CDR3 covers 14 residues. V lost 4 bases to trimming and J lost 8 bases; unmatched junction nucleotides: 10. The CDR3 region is CASSWTGTAGGYTF. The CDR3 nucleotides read TGTGCCAGCAGCTGGACCGGGACAGCCGGCGGCTACACCTTC. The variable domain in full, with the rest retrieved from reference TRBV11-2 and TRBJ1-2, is EAGVAQSPRYKIIEKRQSVAFWCNPISGHATLYWYQQILGQGPKLLIQFQNNGVVDDSQLPKDRFSAERLKGVDSTLKIQPAKLEDSAVYLCASSWTGTAGGYTFGSGTRLTVV.

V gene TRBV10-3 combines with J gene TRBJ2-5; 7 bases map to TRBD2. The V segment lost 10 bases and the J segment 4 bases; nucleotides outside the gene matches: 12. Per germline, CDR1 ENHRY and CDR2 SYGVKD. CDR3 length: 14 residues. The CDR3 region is CATSVAGVRETQYF. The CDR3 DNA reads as TGTGCCACGTCCGTTGCGGGGGTCCGAGAGACCCAGTACTTC.

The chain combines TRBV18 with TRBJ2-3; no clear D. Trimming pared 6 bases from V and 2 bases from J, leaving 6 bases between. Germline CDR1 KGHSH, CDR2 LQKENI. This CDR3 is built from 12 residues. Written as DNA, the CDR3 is TGTGCCAGCTCCTATTTCACAGATACGCAGTATTTT. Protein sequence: CASSYFTDTQYF.

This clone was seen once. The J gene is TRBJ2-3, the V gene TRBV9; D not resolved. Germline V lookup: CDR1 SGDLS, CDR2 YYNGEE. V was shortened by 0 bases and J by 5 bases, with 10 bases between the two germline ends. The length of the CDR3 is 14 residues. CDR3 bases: TGTGCCAGCAGCGTAGGACTGAAAGGAGATACGCAGTATTTT. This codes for CASSVGLKGDTQYF.

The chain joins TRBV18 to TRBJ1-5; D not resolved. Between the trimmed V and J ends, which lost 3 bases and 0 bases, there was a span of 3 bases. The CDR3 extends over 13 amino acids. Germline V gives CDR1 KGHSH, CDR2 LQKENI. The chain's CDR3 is CASSPGSNQPQHF. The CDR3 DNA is TGTGCCAGCTCACCCGGTAGCAATCAGCCCCAGCATTTT.

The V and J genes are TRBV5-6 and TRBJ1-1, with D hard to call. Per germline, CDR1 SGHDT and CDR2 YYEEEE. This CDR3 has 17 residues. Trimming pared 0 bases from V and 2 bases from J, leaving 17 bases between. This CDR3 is CASSLAADPGPNTEAFF. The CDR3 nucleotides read TGTGCCAGCAGCTTGGCCGCAGACCCGGGTCCAAACACTGAAGCTTTCTTT.

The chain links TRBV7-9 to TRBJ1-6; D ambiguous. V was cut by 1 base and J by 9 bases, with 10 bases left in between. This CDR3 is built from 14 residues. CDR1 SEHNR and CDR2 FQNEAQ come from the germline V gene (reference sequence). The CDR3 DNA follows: TGTGCCAGCAGCTTAGATATCGCCGGTTCACCCCTCCACTTT. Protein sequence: CASSLDIAGSPLHF. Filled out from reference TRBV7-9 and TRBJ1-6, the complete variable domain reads DTGVSQNPRHKITKRGQNVTFRCDPISEHNRLYWYRQTLGQGPEFLTYFQNEAQLEKSRLLSDRFSAERPKGSFSTLEIQRTEQGDSAMYLCASSLDIAGSPLHFGNGTRLTVT.

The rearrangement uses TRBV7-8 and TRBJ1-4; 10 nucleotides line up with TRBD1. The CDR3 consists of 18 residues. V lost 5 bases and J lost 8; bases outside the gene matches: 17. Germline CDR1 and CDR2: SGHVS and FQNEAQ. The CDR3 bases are TGTGCCAGCAGCCAGGGTCCCGGGACAGGGGTGCATGGGGAAAAACTGTTTTTT. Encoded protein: CASSQGPGTGVHGEKLFF.

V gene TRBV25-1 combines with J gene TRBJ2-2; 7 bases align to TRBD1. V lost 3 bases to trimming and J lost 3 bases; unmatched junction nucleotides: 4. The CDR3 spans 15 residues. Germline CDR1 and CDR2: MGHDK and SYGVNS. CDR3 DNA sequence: TGTGCCAGCAGTGAGGGACAGCAACACACCGGGGAGCTGTTTTTT. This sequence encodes CASSEGQQHTGELFF.

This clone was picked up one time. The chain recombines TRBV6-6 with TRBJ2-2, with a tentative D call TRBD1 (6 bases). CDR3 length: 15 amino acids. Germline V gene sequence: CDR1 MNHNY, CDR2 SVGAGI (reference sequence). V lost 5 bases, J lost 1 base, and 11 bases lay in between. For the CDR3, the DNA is TGTGCCAGCAGTCCCCGGGACAAGAACACCGGGGAGCTGTTTTTT. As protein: CASSPRDKNTGELFF.

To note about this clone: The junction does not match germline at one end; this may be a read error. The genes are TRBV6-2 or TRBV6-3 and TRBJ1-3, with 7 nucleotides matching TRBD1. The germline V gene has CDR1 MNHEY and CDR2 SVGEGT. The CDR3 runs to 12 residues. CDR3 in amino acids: CASSYSGTEVRF. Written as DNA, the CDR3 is TGTGCCAGCAGTTACTCAGGGACAGAAGTTCGGTTT.

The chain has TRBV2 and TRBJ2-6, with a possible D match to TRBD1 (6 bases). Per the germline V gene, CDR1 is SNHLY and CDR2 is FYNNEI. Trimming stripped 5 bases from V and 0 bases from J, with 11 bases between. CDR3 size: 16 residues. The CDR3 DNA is TGTGCCAGCAGTTATGACAGGTCCTCTGGGGCCAACGTCCTGACTTTC. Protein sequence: CASSYDRSSGANVLTF.

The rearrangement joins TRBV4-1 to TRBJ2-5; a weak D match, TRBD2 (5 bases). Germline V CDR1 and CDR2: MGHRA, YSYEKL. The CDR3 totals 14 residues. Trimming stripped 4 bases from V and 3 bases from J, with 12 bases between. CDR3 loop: CASSPRTAEETQYF. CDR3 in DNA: TGCGCCAGCAGCCCACGGACTGCCGAAGAGACCCAGTACTTC.

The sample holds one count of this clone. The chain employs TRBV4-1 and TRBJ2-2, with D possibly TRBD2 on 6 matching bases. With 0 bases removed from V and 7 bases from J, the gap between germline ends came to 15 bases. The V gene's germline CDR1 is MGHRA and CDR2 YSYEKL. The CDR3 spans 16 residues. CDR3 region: CASSQDTRLVDGELFF. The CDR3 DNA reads TGCGCCAGCAGCCAAGATACTCGACTAGTCGACGGGGAGCTGTTTTTT.

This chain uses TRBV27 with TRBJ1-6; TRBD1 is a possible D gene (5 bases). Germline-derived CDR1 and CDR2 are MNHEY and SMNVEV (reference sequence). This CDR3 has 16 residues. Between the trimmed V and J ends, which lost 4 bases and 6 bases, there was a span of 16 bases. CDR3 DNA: TGTGCCAGCAGTTCCCTGGACATCCTCGTTAATTCACCCCTCCACTTT. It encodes CASSSLDILVNSPLHF.

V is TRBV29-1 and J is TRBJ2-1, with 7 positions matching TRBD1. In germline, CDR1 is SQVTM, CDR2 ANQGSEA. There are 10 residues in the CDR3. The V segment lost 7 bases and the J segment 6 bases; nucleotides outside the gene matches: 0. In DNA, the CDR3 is TGCAGCGGGACAGGCAATGAGCAGTTCTTC. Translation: CSGTGNEQFF.